Listed below are T cell receptor beta chains from one sample, sequenced in a study of shared clonotypes between healthy human individuals. TCRdb keeps only in-frame clones here, not all; method: immunoSEQ multiplex PCR. The sample lists a few hundred thousand clones, over 60% occurring once. The sample taken for sequencing was PBMCs. These receptors all stem from a middle-aged woman in good health. Some clones in this sample may be carry-over from other donors' samples. CDR3s include the opening cysteine and the closing phenylalanine or tryptophan. D genes are given only for firm matches.

D gene,V gene,J gene,CDR3 protein
.,TRBV7-9,TRBJ2-2,CASSLVKETRGTGELFF
TRBD1,TRBV28,TRBJ2-7,CASRAIGTAHEQYF
TRBD1,TRBV28,TRBJ2-1,CASSYRDRVFDEQFF
.,TRBV7-2,TRBJ2-7,CASSLGGGYEQYF
.,TRBV10-3,TRBJ1-2,CAISSIARTDGYTF
.,TRBV6-6,TRBJ2-1,CASIRQVGYNEQFF
TRBD2,TRBV27,.,CASSDYLAGRYEQYF
.,TRBV28,TRBJ2-7,CASSPPTGLSYEQYF
.,TRBV5-6,TRBJ2-7,CASSPMGGTHSYEQYF
TRBD2,TRBV11-3,TRBJ2-1,CASSPGLADNEQFF
.,TRBV19,TRBJ2-3,CASSLGWTDTQYF
.,TRBV4-1,TRBJ2-2,CASSQQKTAHTGELFF
TRBD2,TRBV19,TRBJ2-1,CASSITGTSGSDEQFF
TRBD1,TRBV27,TRBJ2-7,CASSRDRGEQYF
.,TRBV18,TRBJ2-1,CASSSGPPGEQFF
TRBD2,TRBV7-9,TRBJ2-2,CASSAGLAGAGELFF
TRBD1,TRBV5-1,TRBJ2-7,CASSLAGTAVYEQYF
.,TRBV5-1,TRBJ2-7,CASSRTGGLRNEQYF